This T cell receptor beta chain was recovered during a study of cytomegalovirus exposure and HLA in healthy donors. Overall study context: Prior work identified 95 million to 120 million unique TCR beta sequences in some 180 million T cells.

In the case of this clone: Antigen: not known.

Study-wide results and limits: In a later analysis, most CMV-associated TCR beta chains appeared HLA-restricted. HLA allele associations emerged for around 15,000 TCR beta sequences in a later analysis, at 0.05 false discovery rate. Available immune exposure information covered CMV serostatus only.

Germline V gene lookup returns CDR1 SGHTA and CDR2 FQGNSA. The V gene lost 3 bases and the J gene lost 6 bases, with 6 bases spanning the gap. CDR3 size: 12 residues. The PCR made use of 60 Vbeta and 13 Jbeta primers. Assay: immunoSEQ multiplex PCR; the TCRdb copy retains only in-frame clones and omits some. Of fewer than 150,000 clones listed, approximately 83% are singletons. The J gene is TRBJ1-5, the V gene TRBV7-2; D not resolved. The sequencing input was PBMCs. This receptor was identified in a man aged 40-50 years in good health and CMV-seropositive. The CDR3 protein is CASSFPGQPQHF. For the CDR3, the DNA is TGTGCCAGCAGCTTTCCGGGTCAGCCCCAGCATTTT.